Listed below are T cell receptor beta chains from one sample, sequenced in a study of beta chain features in type 1 diabetes. Sequenced by immunoSEQ multiplex PCR; TCRdb stores in-frame clones only, minus some. The table has 300,000 to 350,000 clones, roughly 9% seen once; the top ten hold roughly 0.99%. Sequenced material: central memory CD4+ T cells from blood. The receptors derive from a young man with type 1 diabetes. CDR3s include the opening cysteine and the closing phenylalanine or tryptophan. Each record gives: J gene, clone size, V gene, D gene, CDR3 protein, CDR3 DNA. D genes are given only for firm matches. Expanded clones are given a class, and other clones once, few, many or no size at all.

>TRBJ2-7|NA|TRBV6-1|TRBD2
CASREGAGADEQYF
TGTGCCAGCAGGGAGGGAGCGGGGGCCGACGAGCAGTACTTC
>TRBJ1-1|few|TRBV28|NA
CASSLFPTGNTEAFF
TGTGCCAGCAGTTTATTCCCGACAGGCAACACTGAAGCTTTCTTT
>TRBJ2-5|NA|TRBV7-4|TRBD1
CASSLALDRVQETQYF
TGTGCCAGCAGCTTAGCTCTCGACAGGGTCCAAGAGACCCAGTACTTC
>TRBJ1-4|NA|TRBV5-6|NA
CASSLGEERKLFF
TGTGCCAGCAGCTTGGGGGAGGAAAGGAAACTGTTTTTT
>TRBJ1-3|NA|TRBV28|NA
CASRWDGPGNTIYF
TGTGCCAGCAGGTGGGACGGCCCGGGAAACACCATATATTTT
>TRBJ1-3|many|TRBV5-1|TRBD1
CASSRDRGIGNTIYF
TGCGCCAGCAGCCGGGACAGGGGAATAGGAAACACCATATATTTT
>TRBJ2-2|NA|TRBV11-2|TRBD2
CASSLRGRNTGELFF
TGTGCCAGCAGCTTGCGGGGGAGGAACACCGGGGAGCTGTTTTTT
>TRBJ2-6|few|TRBV27|NA
CASTTGSISSGANVLTF
TGTGCCAGCACCACAGGATCGATCAGCTCTGGGGCCAACGTCCTGACTTTC
>TRBJ1-1|many|TRBV2|NA
CASSEAGRKNTEAFF
TGTGCCAGCAGTGAAGCGGGGCGCAAGAACACTGAAGCTTTCTTT
>TRBJ2-5|few|TRBV4-3|NA
CASSQAHTGIQETQYF
TGCGCCAGCAGCCAAGCGCATACAGGAATACAAGAGACCCAGTACTTC
>TRBJ2-7|few|TRBV7-9|NA
CASSSWVGPYEQYF
TGTGCCAGCAGCTCTTGGGTTGGTCCCTACGAGCAGTACTTC
>TRBJ1-2|NA|TRBV2|NA
CASIAAEANYGYTF
TGTGCCAGCATCGCAGCGGAAGCTAACTATGGCTACACCTTC
>TRBJ1-1|few|TRBV10-3|NA
CAISESSRGNTEAFF
TGTGCCATCAGTGAGTCGTCCAGGGGGAACACTGAAGCTTTCTTT
>TRBJ2-7|NA|TRBV28|NA
CASNHASPSSYEQYF
TGTGCCAGCAACCATGCTTCACCGAGCTCCTACGAGCAGTACTTC
>TRBJ2-1|NA|TRBV9|NA
CASSVVESYNEQFF
TGTGCCAGCAGCGTAGTAGAGTCCTACAATGAGCAGTTCTTC
>TRBJ1-1|NA|TRBV5-6|NA
CASTSLGQVNTEAFF
TGTGCCAGCACCTCCCTGGGGCAGGTGAACACTGAAGCTTTCTTT
>TRBJ2-5|NA|TRBV29-1|NA
CSVERGAQETQYF
TGCAGCGTTGAAAGGGGGGCCCAAGAGACCCAGTACTTC
>TRBJ2-1|NA|TRBV19|TRBD1
CASSPGTGGNEQFF
TGTGCCAGTAGTCCCGGGACAGGGGGCAATGAGCAGTTCTTC
>TRBJ1-5|NA|TRBV2|NA
CASMSNGYNQPQHF
TGTGCCAGCATGTCGAACGGCTACAATCAGCCCCAGCATTTT
>TRBJ2-7|NA|TRBV18|TRBD1
CASSPGTGGYEQYF
TGTGCCAGCTCCCCCGGGACAGGGGGCTACGAGCAGTACTTC
>TRBJ2-3|NA|TRBV9|TRBD2
CASSVGVSGGTDTQYF
TGTGCCAGCAGCGTAGGGGTTAGCGGGGGCACAGATACGCAGTATTTT
>TRBJ1-2|few|TRBV4-3|NA
CASSQDGTANNYGYTF
TGCGCCAGCAGCCAAGACGGGACGGCCAATAACTATGGCTACACCTTC
>TRBJ2-2|NA|TRBV30|NA
CAWRRGALPGELFF
TGTGCCTGGAGGAGGGGGGCCCTTCCCGGGGAGCTGTTTTTT
>TRBJ2-3|few|TRBV7-9|TRBD1
CASSPTGGPTDTQYF
TGTGCCAGCAGCCCGACAGGGGGCCCCACAGATACGCAGTATTTT
>TRBJ2-5|NA|TRBV28|TRBD1
CASSSQGAVETQYF
TGTGCCAGCAGTTCTCAGGGGGCGGTGGAGACCCAGTACTTC
>TRBJ1-6|NA|TRBV5-1|TRBD1
CASSYRWDRGVVSPLHF
TGCGCCAGCAGCTATCGATGGGACAGGGGAGTAGTTTCACCCCTCCACTTT
>TRBJ1-1|few|TRBV18|NA
CASSDRVRVSVAFF
TGTGCCAGCTCAGACCGGGTCAGGGTCTCAGTAGCTTTCTTT
>TRBJ1-1|NA|TRBV7-2|NA
CASSSYIVTEAFF
TGTGCCAGCAGCTCGTACATAGTAACTGAAGCTTTCTTT
>TRBJ2-2|NA|TRBV19|TRBD1
CASRVDRDSTGELFF
TGTGCCAGTAGGGTAGACAGGGACAGCACCGGGGAGCTGTTTTTT
>TRBJ1-1|few|TRBV5-6|TRBD1
CASSLWDRVEAFF
TGTGCCAGCAGCTTGTGGGACAGGGTTGAAGCTTTCTTT
>TRBJ2-1|NA|TRBV7-8|NA
CASSLFLREQFF
TGTGCCAGCAGCTTATTTTTGAGGGAGCAGTTCTTC